This T cell receptor beta chain was sequenced during a study of T cell responses to AZD1222 COVID-19 vaccine. At the level of the study: Doses given second, at about 4 or about 12 weeks, were pooled.

The CDR3 is 15 residues long. V was cut by 0 bases and J by 5 bases, with 10 bases left in between. Germline V gene lookup returns CDR1 SNHLY and CDR2 FYNNEI. Generated by immunoSEQ multiplex PCR, the TCRdb table keeps only in-frame clones and is missing some. This sample carries about 260,000 clones, roughly 93% of them seen once, and the ten largest clones take around 0.58%. The study, taken as a whole, reports: CD4 TCRs covered the whole spike, strongest at regions 160-218 and 743-854.

On this clone itself: No antigen is known for it.

Material: peripheral blood, obtained on day 0 of AZD1222 vaccination. This chain connects TRBV2 to TRBJ1-4, with D unclear. The source of this sequence is an adult in good health. CDR3 loop: CASSEAGKENEKLFF. CDR3 bases: TGTGCCAGCAGTGAAGCGGGCAAGGAAAATGAAAAACTGTTTTTT.